Following are 23 T cell receptor beta chains from one sample sequenced in a study of cytomegalovirus exposure and HLA in healthy donors. Use of 60 Vbeta and 13 Jbeta primers characterized the PCR. Generated by immunoSEQ multiplex PCR, the TCRdb table keeps only in-frame clones and is missing some. The profile shows fewer than 140,000 clones, roughly four fifths of them singletons. The sample comprised PBMCs. The receptors originated from a male donor in good health and CMV-seropositive.

V gene TRBV15 combines with J gene TRBJ2-1, with 7 bases matching TRBD2. Germline V gene sequence: CDR1 LNHNV, CDR2 YYDKDF (reference sequence). The CDR3 contains 14 residues. Unmatched junction bases numbered 4, after V lost 0 bases and J lost 8 bases. The CDR3 coding sequence is TGTGCCACCAGCAGAGACGGCAGCGGGGATGAGCAGTTCTTC. Translation: CATSRDGSGDEQFF.

This clone was detected only a few times. The chain recombines TRBV5-1 with TRBJ1-5; possible D gene TRBD1, 5 bases. Germline-derived CDR1 and CDR2 are SGHRS and YFSETQ. Trimming removed 0 bases at V and 7 bases at J, with 11 bases between. The CDR3 spans 14 residues. For the CDR3, the DNA is TGCGCCAGCAGCTTGGATGGGGCCGGGCAGCCCCAGCATTTT. Protein product: CASSLDGAGQPQHF.

This clone was seen more than once but under ten times. This sample also contains other DNA sequences that code for the same CDR3. V is TRBV27 and J is TRBJ2-1; 11 bases align to TRBD2. The V gene end was trimmed by 5 bases and the J gene end by 4 bases; junction bases not matched to a gene: 4. The length of the CDR3 is 15 residues. Germline loops: CDR1 MNHEY, CDR2 SMNVEV (reference sequence). The CDR3 spells CASSPGTSGYNEQFF. The DNA for the CDR3 is TGTGCCAGCAGTCCCGGGACTAGCGGTTACAATGAGCAGTTCTTC.

The J gene is TRBJ2-5, the V gene TRBV28, with TRBD2 as a possible D gene (5 bases). Trimming stripped 6 bases from V and 1 base from J, with 12 bases between. Germline assignment: CDR1 MDHEN and CDR2 SYDVKM. CDR3 size: 14 residues. The CDR3 DNA reads as TGTGCCAGCAGGGGCGGGCTTGTCCAAGAGACCCAGTACTTC. Amino acid sequence: CASRGGLVQETQYF.

The chain uses TRBV25-1 and TRBJ2-7, with D possibly being TRBD2 (6 bases). The CDR3 extends over 14 amino acids. With 3 bases removed from V and 3 bases from J, the gap between germline ends came to 12 bases. Germline CDR1 is MGHDK and CDR2 is SYGVNS. The CDR3 DNA sequence: TGTGCCAGCAGTGACCCCGGGAGTGGCTACGAGCAGTACTTC. Its protein is CASSDPGSGYEQYF.

The chain employs TRBV5-1 and TRBJ2-7; 9 positions match TRBD1. The CDR3 has 14 amino acids. Germline V gene data show CDR1 as SGHRS and CDR2 as YFSETQ. Trimming cost V 1 base and J 5 bases; bases outside gene matches: 4. The CDR3 loop reads CASSLFNRGHEQYF. Written as DNA, the CDR3 is TGCGCCAGCAGCTTGTTTAACAGGGGGCACGAGCAGTACTTC.

This chain uses TRBV13 with TRBJ2-7; TRBD1 matches 10 bases. The germline CDR1 and CDR2 sequences are PRHDT and FYEKMQ (reference sequence). The CDR3 covers 14 residues. Trimming cost V 3 bases and J 5 bases; bases outside gene matches: 4. The CDR3 DNA is TGTGCCAGCAGCTTCAGGACAGGGGGGGACGAGCAGTACTTC. Its translation: CASSFRTGGDEQYF. Full variable domain (missing parts from reference TRBV13 and TRBJ2-7): AAGVIQSPRHLIKEKRETATLKCYPIPRHDTVYWYQQGPGQDPQFLISFYEKMQSDKGSIPDRFSAQQFSDYHSELNMSSLELGDSALYFCASSFRTGGDEQYFGPGTRLTVT.

The J gene is TRBJ2-5, the V gene TRBV7-2; 14 nucleotides agree with TRBD2. Germline V gives CDR1 SGHTA, CDR2 FQGNSA. Trimming removed 4 bases from V and 4 bases from J; junction bases left unmatched: 5. The CDR3 runs 16 residues. The CDR3 region has the DNA TGTGCCAGCAGCTCGGTGGGGACTAGCGGGAGAGAGACCCAGTACTTC. Translated, it gives CASSSVGTSGRETQYF.

V usage is TRBV4-3 and J usage is TRBJ1-2; 10 bases agree with TRBD1. The CDR3 covers 18 residues. Losses at the gene ends were 4 bases for V and 4 bases for J; bases not matched to a gene: 15. Per the germline V gene, CDR1 is LGHNA and CDR2 is YSLEER. CDR3: CASSPRRDRGSTSYGYTF. CDR3 DNA sequence: TGCGCCAGCAGCCCTCGCCGGGACAGGGGTTCGACAAGCTATGGCTACACCTTC.

The chain links TRBV19 to TRBJ2-7; 10 bases align to TRBD1. V trimming: 2 bases; J trimming: 5 bases; junction bases outside the gene matches: 6. The CDR3 runs 15 residues. In germline, CDR1 is LNHDA, CDR2 SQIVND (reference sequence). This CDR3 is CASSITGTGVHEQYF. DNA for the CDR3: TGTGCCAGTAGTATAACCGGGACAGGGGTCCACGAGCAGTACTTC.

CDR3: CASSEGQGFSPLHF. The CDR3 DNA reads TGTGCCAGCAGTGAGGGACAAGGATTCTCACCCCTCCACTTT. The V call is TRBV25-1, the J call TRBJ1-6; the D gene is possibly TRBD1 (6 bases). CDR3 length equals 14 residues. V was clipped by 3 bases and J by 10 bases, with 13 bases between them. CDR1 is MGHDK and CDR2 is SYGVNS in the germline V gene. The full variable domain, in which reference TRBV25-1 and TRBJ1-6 provide the parts outside the CDR3, is EADIYQTPRYLVIGTGKKITLECSQTMGHDKMYWYQQDPGMELHLIHYSYGVNSTEKGDLSSESTVSRIRTEHFPLTLESARPSHTSQYLCASSEGQGFSPLHFGNGTRLTVT.

The rearrangement joins TRBV7-3 to TRBJ1-2; D might be TRBD1 (6 bases). Germline V gene sequence: CDR1 SGHTA, CDR2 FQGTGA. V shed 6 bases and J shed 5 bases, with 13 bases lying between them. The CDR3 loop spans 13 amino acids. CDR3 sequence reads: CASSKGGAYGYTF. In nucleotides, the CDR3 is TGTGCCAGCAGTAAGGGGGGGGCTTATGGCTACACCTTC.

The chain uses TRBV30 and TRBJ1-4; D call uncertain. V was cut by 1 base and J by 1 base, with 4 bases left in between. The CDR3 has 13 residues. Germline V gives CDR1 GTSNPN, CDR2 SVGIG (reference sequence). CDR3 DNA sequence: TGTGCCTGGAGTGCCCAAACTAATGAAAAACTGTTTTTT. The encoded protein is CAWSAQTNEKLFF.

V and J are TRBV7-9 and TRBJ1-2, with 9 bases fitting TRBD1. The CDR3 consists of 14 residues. V lost 5 bases and J lost 2; bases outside the gene matches: 3. CDR1 is SEHNR, CDR2 FQNEAQ, per germline (reference sequence). The CDR3 region is CASSRGQGNYGYTF. The DNA of the CDR3 is TGTGCCAGCAGCCGTGGACAGGGGAACTATGGCTACACCTTC.

The chain carries TRBV4-3 and TRBJ1-1; D is undetermined. In germline, CDR1 is LGHNA, CDR2 YSLEER. Between the trimmed V and J ends, which lost 1 base and 1 base, there was a span of 7 bases. CDR3 length: 14 amino acids. The CDR3, as DNA: TGCGCCAGCAGCCAAGCGGGAACGAACACTGAAGCTTTCTTT. The encoded protein is CASSQAGTNTEAFF.

The V call is TRBV7-9, the J call TRBJ1-1, with D possibly being TRBD1 (6 bases). The V and J ends lost 1 base and 9 bases respectively, with 9 bases between them. Germline V lookup: CDR1 SEHNR, CDR2 FQNEAQ (reference sequence). CDR3 length: 12 residues. CDR3 sequence reads: CASSLEDRKAFF. DNA for the CDR3: TGTGCCAGCAGCTTAGAAGACAGGAAAGCTTTCTTT.

In this sample, this clone turned up a few times. The chain uses TRBV18 and TRBJ1-5, with TRBD1 identical over 9 bases. Per the germline V gene, CDR1 is KGHSH and CDR2 is LQKENI. V lost 4 bases and J lost 0; bases outside the gene matches: 7. This CDR3 has 17 amino acids. The CDR3 coding sequence is TGTGCCAGCTCACTGGGACAGGGAGGGGGTAGCAATCAGCCCCAGCATTTT. Protein sequence: CASSLGQGGGSNQPQHF.

The genes are TRBV19 and TRBJ2-7, with 11 positions matching TRBD1. The CDR3 consists of 13 residues. J lost 3 bases, V lost 6 bases, and 1 base had no gene match. Germline CDR1 LNHDA, CDR2 SQIVND (reference sequence). The CDR3 spells CASRGQGGYEQYF. As DNA, the CDR3 is TGTGCCAGTAGGGGACAGGGGGGCTACGAGCAGTACTTC.

The chain is built from TRBV6-1 and TRBJ2-7; D call uncertain. Germline V lookup: CDR1 MNHNS, CDR2 SASEGT. Trimming cost V 8 bases and J 5 bases, with 16 bases left between them. The CDR3 length is 13 residues. This CDR3 reads CASRLIATHEQYF. Written as DNA, the CDR3 is TGTGCCAGCCGGCTTATAGCAACCCACGAGCAGTACTTC.

This chain's CDR3 is CAGKTGAKGSNTEAFF. CDR3 nucleotide sequence: TGTGCCGGAAAGACAGGGGCGAAGGGATCTAACACTGAAGCTTTCTTT. The rearrangement uses TRBV28 and TRBJ1-1, with TRBD1 matching over 8 bases. The germline V gene encodes CDR1 MDHEN and CDR2 SYDVKM. This CDR3 is 16 amino acids long. J lost 2 bases, V lost 11 bases, and 16 bases had no gene match.

This clone appeared once. This sequence joins TRBV28 and TRBJ1-5; 7 nucleotides agree with TRBD1. V lost 8 bases to trimming and J lost 1 base; unmatched junction nucleotides: 5. Per germline, CDR1 MDHEN and CDR2 SYDVKM. The CDR3 totals 14 residues. The CDR3 sequence: CASGKGQSNQPQHF. The CDR3 coding sequence is TGTGCCAGCGGAAAGGGACAGAGCAATCAGCCCCAGCATTTT. The full variable domain, its missing parts supplied by reference TRBV28 and TRBJ1-5, is DVKVTQSSRYLVKRTGEKVFLECVQDMDHENMFWYRQDPGLGLRLIYFSYDVKMKEKGDIPEGYSVSREKKERFSLILESASTNQTSMYLCASGKGQSNQPQHFGDGTRLSIL.

The chain uses TRBV25-1 and TRBJ2-1, with 9 bases lining up with TRBD2. The CDR3 extends over 16 amino acids. CDR1 MGHDK and CDR2 SYGVNS come from the germline V gene. The V gene end was trimmed by 3 bases and the J gene end by 3 bases; junction bases not matched to a gene: 6. For the CDR3, the DNA is TGTGCCAGCAGTGATCCTAGCGGGACCCACTACAATGAGCAGTTCTTC. It specifies CASSDPSGTHYNEQFF.

This clone has just one count. This chain uses TRBV29-1 with TRBJ2-3; no firm D call. The CDR3 is made up of 11 amino acids. Germline loops: CDR1 SQVTM, CDR2 ANQGSEA. V dropped 6 bases and J dropped 5 bases, with 9 bases sitting between them. Here the CDR3 DNA reads TGCAGCGTCTCAGGATTAGATACGCAGTATTTT. Amino acid sequence: CSVSGLDTQYF.